This T cell receptor beta chain was obtained from a study of quantifying T cell responses using KT2 cells. Turning to the study itself: TCR alpha and beta constant-region primers primed reverse transcription of RNA.

Trimming removed 4 bases from V and 1 base from J, with 13 bases in between. Germline lookup yields CDR1 DFQATT and CDR2 SNEGSKA (reference sequence). This CDR3 comprises 14 residues. The cDNA 3' end received a ligated oligonucleotide with a UMI. The first PCR ran roughly 4 cycles with an equimolar RC1.1 and RC1.2 beta primer mix. MiXCR, run by TCRdb on the UMI-ligation and nested PCR reads, gives a single entry per CDR3 protein. This table has over 35,000 distinct CDR3 sequences, approximately 15% appearing once. The sample is PBMC spiked with counted cells of clone KT2. Different KT2-to-PBMC ratios were created with a constant PBMC count.

The rearrangement joins TRBV20-1 to TRBJ2-5; D not certain. This TCR derives from a human donor. Sequenced: PBMCs spiked with cells of the T cell clone KT2. CDR3 protein: CSAMDSAVQETQYF. The CDR3 DNA sequence: TGCAGTGCTATGGATTCGGCAGTCCAAGAGACCCAGTACTTC.